The T cell receptor (beta chain) under discussion was sequenced for a study of T cell responses to AZD1222 COVID-19 vaccine. TCRdb's copy holds only in-frame clones and misses some; the assay was immunoSEQ multiplex PCR. The sample carries 250,000 to 300,000 clones, approximately 94% recorded once. The sample holds one count of this clone. What it recognizes is unknown. V was pared by 1 base and J by 3 bases, with 12 bases between. The CDR3 runs 16 residues. Looked up from germline, CDR1 is MGHRA and CDR2 is YSYEKL. The study, taken as a whole, reports: Elevations in Spike-specific TCR breadth and depth followed administration of two AZD1222 doses. Baseline testing showed seropositivity in only a handful of AZD1222 recipients. Researchers report vaccine-associated CD4 TCRs spanning spike, with dominance at 160-218 and 743-854. Most donors were white British and more were female, and clonal diversity was possibly underestimated.

Sample: peripheral blood, taken 28 days after the second AZD1222 dose. The receptor was isolated from an adult who received the AZD1222 COVID-19 vaccine. This sequence joins TRBV4-1 and TRBJ1-4; no definite D call. The CDR3 nucleotides read TGCGCCAGCAGCCAAGGCTTTAGGGTCCCTAATGAAAAACTGTTTTTT. It yields the protein CASSQGFRVPNEKLFF.